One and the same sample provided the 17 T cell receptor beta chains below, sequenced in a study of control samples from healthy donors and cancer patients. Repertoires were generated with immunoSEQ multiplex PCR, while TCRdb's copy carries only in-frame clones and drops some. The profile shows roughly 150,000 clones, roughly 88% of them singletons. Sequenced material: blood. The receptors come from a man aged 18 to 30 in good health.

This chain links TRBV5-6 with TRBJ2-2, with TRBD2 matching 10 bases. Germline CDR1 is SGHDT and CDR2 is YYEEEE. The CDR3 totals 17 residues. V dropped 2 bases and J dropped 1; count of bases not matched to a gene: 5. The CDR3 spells CASSFPSGGVNTGELFF. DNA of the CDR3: TGTGCCAGCAGCTTCCCGAGCGGGGGGGTGAACACCGGGGAGCTGTTTTTT. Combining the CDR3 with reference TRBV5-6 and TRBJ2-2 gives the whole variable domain DAGVTQSPTHLIKTRGQQVTLRCSPKSGHDTVSWYQQALGQGPQFIFQYYEEEERQRGNFPDRFSGHQFPNYSSELNVNALLLGDSALYLCASSFPSGGVNTGELFFGEGSRLTVL.

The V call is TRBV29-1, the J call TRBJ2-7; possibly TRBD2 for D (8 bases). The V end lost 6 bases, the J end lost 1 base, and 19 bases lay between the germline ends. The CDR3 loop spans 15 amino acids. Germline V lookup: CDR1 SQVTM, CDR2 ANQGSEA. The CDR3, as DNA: TGCAGCGTCGGGGGGGTTGGGACAGATTCCTACGAGCAGTACTTC. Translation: CSVGGVGTDSYEQYF.

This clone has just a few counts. CDR3 residues: CASSLPLQLASGANVLTF. The CDR3 DNA reads TGTGCCAGCAGCTTGCCCCTCCAACTTGCCTCTGGGGCCAACGTCCTGACTTTC. The chain joins TRBV5-4 to TRBJ2-6; D call uncertain. Germline V gene data show CDR1 as SGHNT and CDR2 as YYREEE (reference sequence). This CDR3 has 18 residues. V was clipped by 1 base and J by 0 bases, with 14 bases between them.

CDR3 residues: CASSGDRFGEQYF. The CDR3 nucleotides read TGTGCCAGCAGCGGGGACAGGTTCGGCGAGCAGTACTTC. The chain combines TRBV7-9 with TRBJ2-7; 8 positions match TRBD1. CDR3 length equals 13 residues. The germline CDR1 and CDR2 sequences are SEHNR and FQNEAQ (reference sequence). After removal of 5 bases from V and 6 bases from J, the junction contained 6 bases not matched to a gene.

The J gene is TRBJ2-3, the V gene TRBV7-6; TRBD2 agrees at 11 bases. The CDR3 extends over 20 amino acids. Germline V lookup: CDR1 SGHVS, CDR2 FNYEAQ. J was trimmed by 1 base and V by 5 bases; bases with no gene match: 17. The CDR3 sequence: CASSLGFSGGVPAGTDTQYF. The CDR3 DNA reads TGTGCCAGCAGCCTCGGCTTTAGCGGGGGGGTGCCCGCAGGCACAGATACGCAGTATTTT.

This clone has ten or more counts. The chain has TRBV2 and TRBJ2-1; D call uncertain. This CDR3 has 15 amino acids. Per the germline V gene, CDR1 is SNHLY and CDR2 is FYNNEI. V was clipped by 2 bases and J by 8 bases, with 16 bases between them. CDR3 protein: CASSELGPPEDEQFF. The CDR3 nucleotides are TGTGCCAGCAGTGAACTTGGGCCGCCCGAGGATGAGCAGTTCTTC. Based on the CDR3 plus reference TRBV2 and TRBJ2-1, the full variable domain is EPEVTQTPSHQVTQMGQEVILRCVPISNHLYFYWYRQILGQKVEFLVSFYNNEISEKSEIFDDQFSVERPDGSNFTLKIRSTKLEDSAMYFCASSELGPPEDEQFFGPGTRLTVL.

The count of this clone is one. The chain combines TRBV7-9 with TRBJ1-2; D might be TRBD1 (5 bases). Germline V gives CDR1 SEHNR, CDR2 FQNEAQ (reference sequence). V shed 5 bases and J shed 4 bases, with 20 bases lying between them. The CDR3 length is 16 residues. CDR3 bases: TGTGCCAGCAGCCGGCGGGGCAACGAACCTGCCTATGGCTACACCTTC. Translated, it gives CASSRRGNEPAYGYTF.

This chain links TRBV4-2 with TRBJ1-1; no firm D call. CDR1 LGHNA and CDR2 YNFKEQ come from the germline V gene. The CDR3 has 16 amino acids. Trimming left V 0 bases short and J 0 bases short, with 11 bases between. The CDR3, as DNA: TGTGCCAGCAGCCAAGATTCGGCGTTCATGAACACTGAAGCTTTCTTT. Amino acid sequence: CASSQDSAFMNTEAFF.

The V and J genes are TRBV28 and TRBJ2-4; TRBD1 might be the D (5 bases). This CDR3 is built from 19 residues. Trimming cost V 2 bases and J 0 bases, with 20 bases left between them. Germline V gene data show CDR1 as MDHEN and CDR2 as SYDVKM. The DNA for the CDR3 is TGTGCCAGCAGTTTAGTGAACAACCGACAGACCCTAGCCAAAAACATTCAGTACTTC. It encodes CASSLVNNRQTLAKNIQYF.

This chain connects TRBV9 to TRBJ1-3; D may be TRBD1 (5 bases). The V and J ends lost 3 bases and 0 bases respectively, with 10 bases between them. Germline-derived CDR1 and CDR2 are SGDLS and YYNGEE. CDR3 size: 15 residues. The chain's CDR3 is CASSADRSSGNTIYF. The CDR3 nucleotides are TGTGCCAGCAGCGCTGACAGAAGCTCTGGAAACACCATATATTTT.

CDR3: CAIGRENTEAFF. The DNA of the CDR3 is TGTGCCATCGGTCGGGAAAACACTGAAGCTTTCTTT. The chain couples TRBV10-3 to TRBJ1-1; D is unresolved. Trimming removed 8 bases from V and 2 bases from J, with 9 bases in between. The CDR3 runs to 12 residues. Per the germline V gene, CDR1 is ENHRY and CDR2 is SYGVKD.

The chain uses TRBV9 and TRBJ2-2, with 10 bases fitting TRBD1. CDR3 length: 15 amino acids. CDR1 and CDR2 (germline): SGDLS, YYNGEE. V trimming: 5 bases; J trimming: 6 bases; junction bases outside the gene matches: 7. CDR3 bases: TGTGCCAGCAGGACCGGGACAGGGGCGTCCGGGGAGCTGTTTTTT. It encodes CASRTGTGASGELFF.

CDR3 bases: TGTGCCACCAGCAGAGATGTGACAGGGGGTGAAAAACTGTTTTTT. Its protein product is CATSRDVTGGEKLFF. The chain couples TRBV15 to TRBJ1-4; 9 bases fit TRBD1. CDR1 and CDR2 (germline): LNHNV, YYDKDF (reference sequence). Trimming took 0 bases from V and 7 from J; bases not matched to a gene: 3. The CDR3 has 15 residues. The whole variable domain, remainder taken from reference TRBV15 and TRBJ1-4, is DAMVIQNPRYQVTQFGKPVTLSCSQTLNHNVMYWYQQKSSQAPKLLFHYYDKDFNNEADTPDNFQSRRPNTSFCFLDIRSPGLGDTAMYLCATSRDVTGGEKLFFGSGTQLSVL.

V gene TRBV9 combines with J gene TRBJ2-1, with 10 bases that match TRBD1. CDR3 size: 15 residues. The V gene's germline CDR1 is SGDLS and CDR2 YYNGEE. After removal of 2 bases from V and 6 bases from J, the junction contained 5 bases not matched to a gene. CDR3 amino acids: CASSVRDRGFNEQFF. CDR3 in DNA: TGTGCCAGCAGCGTCCGGGACAGGGGTTTCAATGAGCAGTTCTTC.

Here the CDR3 DNA reads TGTGCCACCCTAAACGATGGAAACACCATATATTTT. Encoded protein: CATLNDGNTIYF. This chain connects TRBV19 to TRBJ1-3, with unresolved D. CDR1 and CDR2 from the germline V gene are LNHDA and SQIVND (reference sequence). Trimming left V 10 bases short and J 3 bases short, with 10 bases between. The CDR3 is 12 amino acids.

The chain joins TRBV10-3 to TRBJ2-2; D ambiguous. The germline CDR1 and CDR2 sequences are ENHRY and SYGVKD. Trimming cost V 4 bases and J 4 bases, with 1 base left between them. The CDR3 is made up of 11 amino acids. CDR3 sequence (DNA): TGTGCCATCAGTGGCACCGGGGAGCTGTTTTTT. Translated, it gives CAISGTGELFF.

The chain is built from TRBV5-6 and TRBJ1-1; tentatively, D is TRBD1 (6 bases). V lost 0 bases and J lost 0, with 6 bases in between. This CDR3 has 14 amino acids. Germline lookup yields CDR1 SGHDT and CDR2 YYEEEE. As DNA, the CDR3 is TGTGCCAGCAGCTTGGACAGGGTGAACACTGAAGCTTTCTTT. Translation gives CASSLDRVNTEAFF.